These T cell receptor beta chains were read from a single sample in a study of shared clonotypes between healthy human individuals. Here immunoSEQ multiplex PCR was the method, and the copy in TCRdb shows in-frame clones only, minus some. The repertoire has 190,000 or so clones, roughly 70% of them found once; the top ten carry 10%. The sequencing input was memory CD4+ T cells sorted from blood. The receptor set was obtained from a man aged 25-45 years in good health. The CDR3 runs from the conserved cysteine through the conserved F or W. The order of the fields is D gene, V gene, clone size, J gene, CDR3 DNA, CDR3 protein. D genes are given only for firm matches. Not every row has a clone size; where given, it reads once, few, many or a size class.

d_gene: NA
v_gene: TRBV15
abundance: NA
j_gene: TRBJ2-3
CDR3nt: TGTGCCACCAGATCAATGACAGATACGCAGTATTTT
CDR3aa: CATRSMTDTQYF

d_gene: TRBD1
v_gene: TRBV2
abundance: NA
j_gene: TRBJ2-7
CDR3nt: TGTGCCAGCAGTGAGCTGGACAGGGAAACCAAGCAGTACTTC
CDR3aa: CASSELDRETKQYF

d_gene: NA
v_gene: TRBV18
abundance: many
j_gene: TRBJ1-1
CDR3nt: TGTGCCAGCTCACCACCAGGGGACGACACTGAAGCTTTCTTT
CDR3aa: CASSPPGDDTEAFF

d_gene: NA
v_gene: TRBV12-5
abundance: few
j_gene: TRBJ1-1
CDR3nt: TGTGCTAGTGGCTCCCGTGGCACTGAAGCTTTCTTT
CDR3aa: CASGSRGTEAFF

d_gene: NA
v_gene: TRBV5-4
abundance: once
j_gene: TRBJ2-1
CDR3nt: TGTGCCAGCAGCTTGTTCAGCCTCAATGAGCAGTTCTTC
CDR3aa: CASSLFSLNEQFF

d_gene: NA
v_gene: TRBV7-2
abundance: NA
j_gene: TRBJ2-7
CDR3nt: TGTGCCAGCAGCTTGCGTTGGGGGGAAGATGAGCAGTACTTC
CDR3aa: CASSLRWGEDEQYF

d_gene: NA
v_gene: TRBV13
abundance: once
j_gene: TRBJ1-3
CDR3nt: TGTGCCAGCAGCTTAGGGACAGCTCCAGGAAACACCATATATTTT
CDR3aa: CASSLGTAPGNTIYF

d_gene: NA
v_gene: TRBV20-1
abundance: NA
j_gene: TRBJ2-1
CDR3nt: TGCAGTGCTAGTAGGCGGATGGAGCAGTTCTTC
CDR3aa: CSASRRMEQFF

d_gene: NA
v_gene: TRBV27
abundance: many
j_gene: TRBJ2-7
CDR3nt: TGTGCCAGCAGTCCCACTTGGGCCGCTGGAGAGCAGTACTTC
CDR3aa: CASSPTWAAGEQYF

d_gene: TRBD1
v_gene: TRBV6-4
abundance: NA
j_gene: TRBJ2-1
CDR3nt: TGTGCCAGTGTTTTCCGGACAGGGGTAAGTAATGAGCAGTTCTTC
CDR3aa: CASVFRTGVSNEQFF

d_gene: NA
v_gene: TRBV6-1
abundance: few
j_gene: TRBJ1-5
CDR3nt: TGTGCCAGCAGTGAAGCGGGTGGAGCGTATCAGCCCCAGCATTTT
CDR3aa: CASSEAGGAYQPQHF

d_gene: TRBD2
v_gene: TRBV5-4
abundance: NA
j_gene: TRBJ2-3
CDR3nt: TGTGCCAGCAGCGTCGGGAGGGCAGGAGGAGATACGCAGTATTTT
CDR3aa: CASSVGRAGGDTQYF

d_gene: TRBD2
v_gene: TRBV27
abundance: NA
j_gene: TRBJ2-1
CDR3nt: TGTGCCAGCAGTTTAGAACTAGCGGGAGGGGAGCAGTTCTTC
CDR3aa: CASSLELAGGEQFF

d_gene: NA
v_gene: TRBV11-3
abundance: once
j_gene: TRBJ1-3
CDR3nt: TGTGCCAGCAGCTTAGGGGGACCTGGAAACACCATATATTTT
CDR3aa: CASSLGGPGNTIYF

d_gene: TRBD2
v_gene: TRBV4-3
abundance: NA
j_gene: TRBJ2-3
CDR3nt: TGCGCCAGCAGCCAAAGGGGAGGGTCTAGCACAGATACGCAGTATTTT
CDR3aa: CASSQRGGSSTDTQYF

d_gene: TRBD2
v_gene: TRBV7-9
abundance: NA
j_gene: TRBJ2-1
CDR3nt: TGTGCCAGCAGCTTAGGTGCTAGCGGGCTGTTCTTC
CDR3aa: CASSLGASGLFF